What follows is one T cell receptor (beta chain) and its context. Clinical history reported by participants formed the basis on which cohorts were assigned. Among Cohort 3 donors, those recovered had two negative PCRs, clearance, or symptom resolution. The source of the sample is a study of blood T cell repertoires in COVID-19. Across the study: Sites in the United States, Italy and Spain provided acute and convalescent COVID-19 samples.

The CDR3 is 17 amino acids. Germline CDR1 reads SEHNR; CDR2 reads FQNEAQ (reference sequence). Losses at the gene ends were 6 bases for V and 4 bases for J; bases not matched to a gene: 15. Sequencing used immunoSEQ multiplex PCR; TCRdb keeps in-frame clones, though not all of them. Of about 370,000 clones listed, around 92% are singletons. The source material was PBMCs or T cells enriched from blood (not recorded which). This clonotype was obtained from a woman aged 30 to 39 who had recovered from COVID-19. The gene calls are TRBV7-9 and TRBJ2-5; 9 bases map to TRBD2. The CDR3 reads CASSPGLAHIGRETQYF. The CDR3 nucleotides are TGTGCCAGCAGTCCGGGACTAGCACATATTGGAAGAGAGACCCAGTACTTC.